A few counts support the clone carrying this T cell receptor (beta chain). This CDR3 has 17 amino acids. V was trimmed by 5 bases and J by 11 bases, leaving 30 bases between them. Germline CDR1 reads SGHVS; CDR2 reads FQNEAQ. These data belong to a study of regulatory T cells in long-lasting Graves disease. This sample's time point: newly diagnosed GD, antithyroid drugs for less than 3 months. With RNA extracted from PBMCs as input, the TCR library was made. CDR3-region Arm-PCR and iRepertoire HTBI primers produced the TCR beta libraries. A single record per CDR3 protein comes from TCRdb applying MiXCR to the multiplex PCR reads. The sample yields some 220,000 distinct CDR3 sequences, about 19% seen once. This same sample was also taken into another study, of T cells in Graves' hyperthyroidism and ophthalmopathy.

The rearrangement links TRBV7-8 to TRBJ1-1, with a weak D call TRBD1 (6 bases). The clonotype was recovered from a young woman with Graves disease. The input for sequencing was peripheral blood mononuclear cells (PBMCs), taken at new diagnosis, from a patient treated with antithyroid drugs. This CDR3 reads CASSPAAGGRVNTYAFF. The CDR3 nucleotides are TGTGCCAGCAGCCCAGCGGCGGGGGGCAGGGTGAACACTTACGCTTTCTTT.